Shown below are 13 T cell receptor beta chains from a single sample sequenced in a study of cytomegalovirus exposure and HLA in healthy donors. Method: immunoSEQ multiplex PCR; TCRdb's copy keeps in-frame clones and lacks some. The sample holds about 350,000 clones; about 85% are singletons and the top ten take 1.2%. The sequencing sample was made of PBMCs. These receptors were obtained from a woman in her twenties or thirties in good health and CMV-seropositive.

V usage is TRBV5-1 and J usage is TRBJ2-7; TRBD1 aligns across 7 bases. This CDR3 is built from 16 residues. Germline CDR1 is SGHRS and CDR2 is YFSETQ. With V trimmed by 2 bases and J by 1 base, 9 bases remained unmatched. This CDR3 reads CASSFGDGTASYEQYF. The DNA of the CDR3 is TGCGCCAGCAGCTTCGGGGACGGGACAGCGTCCTACGAGCAGTACTTC.

The CDR3 region has the DNA TGCGCCAGCAGCCCCGGGAGGCAGGGAATCTATGGCTACACCTTC. Amino acids: CASSPGRQGIYGYTF. The chain is built from TRBV4-3 and TRBJ1-2, with D tentatively TRBD1 (5 bases). Germline V gene sequence: CDR1 LGHNA, CDR2 YSLEER. The CDR3 totals 15 residues. V lost 4 bases and J lost 4, with 16 bases in between.

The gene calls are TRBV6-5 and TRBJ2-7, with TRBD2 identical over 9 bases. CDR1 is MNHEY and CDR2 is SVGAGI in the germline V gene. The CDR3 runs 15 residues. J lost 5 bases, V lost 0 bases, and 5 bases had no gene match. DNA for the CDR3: TGTGCCAGCAGTTACTCCGTTCTAGCGGGGCACGAGCAGTACTTC. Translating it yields CASSYSVLAGHEQYF.

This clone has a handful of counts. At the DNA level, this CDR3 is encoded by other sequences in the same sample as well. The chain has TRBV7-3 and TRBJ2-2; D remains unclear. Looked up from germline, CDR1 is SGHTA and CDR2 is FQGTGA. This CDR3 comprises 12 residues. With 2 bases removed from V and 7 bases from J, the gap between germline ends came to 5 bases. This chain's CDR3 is CASSLRGGELFF. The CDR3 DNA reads TGTGCCAGCAGCTTACGAGGCGGGGAGCTGTTTTTT.

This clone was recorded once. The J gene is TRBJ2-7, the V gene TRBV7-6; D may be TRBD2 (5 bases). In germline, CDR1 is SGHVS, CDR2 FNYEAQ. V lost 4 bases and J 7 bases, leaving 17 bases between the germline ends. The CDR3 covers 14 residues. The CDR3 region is CASSSRGPRGEQYF. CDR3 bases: TGTGCCAGCAGCTCCAGAGGGCCCCGAGGGGAGCAGTACTTC.

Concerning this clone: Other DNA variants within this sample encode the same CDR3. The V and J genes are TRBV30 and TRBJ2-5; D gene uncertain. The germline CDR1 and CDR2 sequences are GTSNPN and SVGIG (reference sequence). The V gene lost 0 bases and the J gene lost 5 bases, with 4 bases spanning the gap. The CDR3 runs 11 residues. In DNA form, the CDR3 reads TGTGCCTGGAGTGTTACGGAGACCCAGTACTTC. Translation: CAWSVTETQYF.

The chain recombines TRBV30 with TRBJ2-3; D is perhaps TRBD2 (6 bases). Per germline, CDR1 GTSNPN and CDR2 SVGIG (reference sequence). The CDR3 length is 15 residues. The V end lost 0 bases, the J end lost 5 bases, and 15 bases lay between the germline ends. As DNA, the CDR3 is TGTGCCTGGAGTGTACGGCAGGGAGCGGGAGATACGCAGTATTTT. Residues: CAWSVRQGAGDTQYF.

The CDR3 sequence is CSVGGLSGGTTYNEQFF. In DNA, the CDR3 is TGCAGCGTTGGGGGACTCTCTGGGGGCACCACATACAATGAGCAGTTCTTC. The gene calls are TRBV29-1 and TRBJ2-1, with D tentatively TRBD1 or TRBD2 (6 bases each). This CDR3 is 17 amino acids long. Germline values: CDR1 SQVTM, CDR2 ANQGSEA. Trimming took 4 bases from V and 4 from J, leaving 23 bases between them.

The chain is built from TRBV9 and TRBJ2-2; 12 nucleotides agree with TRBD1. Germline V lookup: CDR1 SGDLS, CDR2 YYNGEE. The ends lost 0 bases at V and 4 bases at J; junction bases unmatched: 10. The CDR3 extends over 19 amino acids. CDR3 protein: CASSVEGQGAIRSTGELFF. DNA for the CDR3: TGTGCCAGCAGCGTAGAGGGACAGGGGGCGATTCGGAGCACCGGGGAGCTGTTTTTT. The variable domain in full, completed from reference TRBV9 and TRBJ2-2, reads DSGVTQTPKHLITATGQRVTLRCSPRSGDLSVYWYQQSLDQGLQFLIQYYNGEERAKGNILERFSAQQFPDLHSELNLSSLELGDSALYFCASSVEGQGAIRSTGELFFGEGSRLTVL.

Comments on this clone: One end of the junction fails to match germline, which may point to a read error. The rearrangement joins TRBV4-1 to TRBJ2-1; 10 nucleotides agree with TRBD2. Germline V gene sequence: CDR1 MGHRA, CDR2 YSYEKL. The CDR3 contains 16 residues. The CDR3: CASRGGLAGVYSEQFF. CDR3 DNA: TGCGCCAGCAGGGGGGGGCTAGCGGGGGTCTACAGTGAGCAGTTCTTC.

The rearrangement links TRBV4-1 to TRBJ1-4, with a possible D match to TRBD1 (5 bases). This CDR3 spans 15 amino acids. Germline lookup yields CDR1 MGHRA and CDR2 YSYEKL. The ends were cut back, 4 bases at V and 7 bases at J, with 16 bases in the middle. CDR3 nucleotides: TGCGCCAGCAGCCGTGAGGGGACCTGGGGTGAAAAACTGTTTTTT. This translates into CASSREGTWGEKLFF.

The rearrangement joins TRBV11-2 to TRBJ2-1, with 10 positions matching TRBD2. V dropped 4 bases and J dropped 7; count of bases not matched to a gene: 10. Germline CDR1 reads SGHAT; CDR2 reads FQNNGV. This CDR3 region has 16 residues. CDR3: CASSSTSGPPGNEQFF. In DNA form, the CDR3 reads TGTGCCAGCAGCTCGACTAGCGGGCCACCTGGGAATGAGCAGTTCTTC.

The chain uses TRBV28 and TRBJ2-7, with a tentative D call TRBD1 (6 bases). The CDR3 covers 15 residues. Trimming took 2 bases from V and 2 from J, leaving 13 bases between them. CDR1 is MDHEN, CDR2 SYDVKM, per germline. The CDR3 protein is CASSLTGPRTYEQYF. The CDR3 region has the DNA TGTGCCAGCAGTTTAACAGGGCCCCGTACCTACGAGCAGTACTTC.